The sequence of this TCR beta chain was determined in a study of CXCR3-negative and CXCR3-positive naive CD8 T cells. Germline V gene sequence: CDR1 SQVTM, CDR2 ANQGSEA. This CDR3 has 13 amino acids. The study made its TRB cDNA libraries by 5' RACE, adding UMI labels. TCRdb reprocessed the 5' RACE reads, with one entry per CDR3 protein and no DNA. This sample's table reports some 130,000 distinct CDR3 sequences. Sequencing used naive CXCR3- CD8+ T cells from blood. As for subset: CD45RO-CCR7+CD27+CD95- naive CD8+ T cells lacking CXCR3 (TNR3-). V usage is TRBV29-1 and J usage is TRBJ2-3; TCRdb reports TRBD1, a call that lacks DNA to check it against. The sequence came from a human donor in good health. Some clones in this sample may be carry-over from other donors' samples. The CDR3: CNPQADRTDTQYF.